The clone carrying this TCR beta chain was picked up one time. This sample was taken from a study of pediatric ulcerative colitis. This CDR3 region has 14 residues. The germline CDR1 and CDR2 sequences are MNHEY and SVGAGI. Trimming cost V 5 bases and J 4 bases, with 14 bases left between them. Produced via immunoSEQ multiplex PCR; TCRdb's table is partial and in-frame only. Of approximately 14,000 clones detected, just under 90% appear once; the ten largest clones hold over 0.9%. The receptor was derived from a boy between 10 and 17 years old with moderate ulcerative colitis. The sample comprised blood. The chain recombines TRBV6-5 with TRBJ1-1; D not resolved. The CDR3 reads CASSAHQRITEAFF. In nucleotides, the CDR3 is TGTGCCAGCAGTGCCCATCAAAGGATCACTGAAGCTTTCTTT.